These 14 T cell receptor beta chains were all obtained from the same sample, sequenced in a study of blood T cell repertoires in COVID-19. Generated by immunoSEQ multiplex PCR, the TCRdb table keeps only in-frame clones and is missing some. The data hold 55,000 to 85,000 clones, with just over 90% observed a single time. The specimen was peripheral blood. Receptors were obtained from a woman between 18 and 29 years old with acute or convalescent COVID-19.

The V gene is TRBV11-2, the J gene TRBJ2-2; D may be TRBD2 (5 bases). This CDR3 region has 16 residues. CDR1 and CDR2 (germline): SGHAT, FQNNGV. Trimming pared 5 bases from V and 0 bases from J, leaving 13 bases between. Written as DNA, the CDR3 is TGTGCCAGCAGCGAGAACGACTATACGAACACCGGGGAGCTGTTTTTT. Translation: CASSENDYTNTGELFF.

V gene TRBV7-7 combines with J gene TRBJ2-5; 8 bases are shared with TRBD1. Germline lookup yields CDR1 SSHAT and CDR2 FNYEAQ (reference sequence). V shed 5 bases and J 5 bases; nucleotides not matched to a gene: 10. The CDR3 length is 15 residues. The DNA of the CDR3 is TGTGCCAGCAGCCCAGGGGGCTTAGGGATGGAGACCCAGTACTTC. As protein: CASSPGGLGMETQYF.

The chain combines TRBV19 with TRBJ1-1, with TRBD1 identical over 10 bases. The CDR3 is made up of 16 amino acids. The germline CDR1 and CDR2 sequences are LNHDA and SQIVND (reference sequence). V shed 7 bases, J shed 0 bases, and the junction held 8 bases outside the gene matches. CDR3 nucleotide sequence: TGTGCCAGTACCCCGGACAGGGGGATGATGAACACTGAAGCTTTCTTT. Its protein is CASTPDRGMMNTEAFF.

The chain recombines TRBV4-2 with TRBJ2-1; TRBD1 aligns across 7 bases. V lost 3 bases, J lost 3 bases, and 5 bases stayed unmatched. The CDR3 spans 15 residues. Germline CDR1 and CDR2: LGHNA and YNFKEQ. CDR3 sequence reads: CASSHPGTDYNEQFF. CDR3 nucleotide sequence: TGTGCCAGCAGCCATCCTGGGACAGACTACAATGAGCAGTTCTTC.

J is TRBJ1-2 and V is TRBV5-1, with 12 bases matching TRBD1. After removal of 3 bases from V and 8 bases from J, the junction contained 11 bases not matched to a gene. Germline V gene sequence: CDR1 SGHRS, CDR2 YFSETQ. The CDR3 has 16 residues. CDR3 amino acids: CASSWDGTGGGGGYTF. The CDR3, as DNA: TGCGCCAGCAGCTGGGATGGGACAGGGGGCGGAGGAGGCTACACCTTC.

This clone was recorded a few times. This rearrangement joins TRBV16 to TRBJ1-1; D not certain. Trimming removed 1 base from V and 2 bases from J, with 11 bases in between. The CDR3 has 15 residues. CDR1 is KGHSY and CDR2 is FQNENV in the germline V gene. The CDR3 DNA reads TGTGCCAGCAGCCAATTTTCAGTCGTTAACACTGAAGCTTTCTTT. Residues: CASSQFSVVNTEAFF.

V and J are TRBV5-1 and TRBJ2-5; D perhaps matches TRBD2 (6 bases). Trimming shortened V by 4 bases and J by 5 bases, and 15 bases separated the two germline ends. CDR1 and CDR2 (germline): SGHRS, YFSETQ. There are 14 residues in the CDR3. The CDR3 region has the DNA TGCGCCAGCAGCCCCGGGACTCCCCGTGAGACCCAGTACTTC. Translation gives CASSPGTPRETQYF.

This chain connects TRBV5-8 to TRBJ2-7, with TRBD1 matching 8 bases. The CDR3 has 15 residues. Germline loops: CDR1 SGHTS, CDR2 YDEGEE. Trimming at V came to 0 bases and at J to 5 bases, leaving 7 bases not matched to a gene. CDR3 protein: CASSLAGNRGDEQYF. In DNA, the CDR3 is TGTGCCAGCAGCTTGGCCGGAAACAGGGGGGACGAGCAGTACTTC.

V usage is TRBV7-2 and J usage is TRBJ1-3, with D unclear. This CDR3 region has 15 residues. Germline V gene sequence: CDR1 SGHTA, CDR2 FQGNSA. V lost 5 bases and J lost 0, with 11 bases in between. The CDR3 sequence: CASSAVISSGNTIYF. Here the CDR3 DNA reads TGTGCCAGCAGCGCGGTGATAAGCTCTGGAAACACCATATATTTT.

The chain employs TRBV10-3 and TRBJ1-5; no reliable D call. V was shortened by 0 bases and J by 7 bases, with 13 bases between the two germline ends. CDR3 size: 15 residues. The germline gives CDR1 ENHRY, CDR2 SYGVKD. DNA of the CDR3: TGTGCCATCAGTGAGTCTTATAACGGTCGACAGCCCCAGCATTTT. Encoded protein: CAISESYNGRQPQHF.

The CDR3: CASSRDYQETQYF. The DNA for the CDR3 is TGCGCCAGCAGCAGGGACTACCAAGAGACCCAGTACTTC. The V call is TRBV4-1, the J call TRBJ2-5; perhaps TRBD2 as D (6 bases). The CDR3 length is 13 residues. Germline CDR1 reads MGHRA; CDR2 reads YSYEKL. Trimming left V 5 bases short and J 0 bases short, with 7 bases between.

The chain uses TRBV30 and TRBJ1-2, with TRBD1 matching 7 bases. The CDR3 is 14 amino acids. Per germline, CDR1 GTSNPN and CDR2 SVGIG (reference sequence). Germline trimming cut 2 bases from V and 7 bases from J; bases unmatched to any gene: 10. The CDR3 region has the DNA TGTGCCTGGAGTCAGACAGGGCAGTACGGTGGCTACACCTTC. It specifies CAWSQTGQYGGYTF. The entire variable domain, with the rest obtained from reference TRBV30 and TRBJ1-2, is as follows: SQTIHQWPATLVQPVGSPLSLECTVEGTSNPNLYWYRQAAGRGLQLLFYSVGIGQISSEVPQNLSASRPQDRQFILSSKKLLLSDSGFYLCAWSQTGQYGGYTFGSGTRLTVV.

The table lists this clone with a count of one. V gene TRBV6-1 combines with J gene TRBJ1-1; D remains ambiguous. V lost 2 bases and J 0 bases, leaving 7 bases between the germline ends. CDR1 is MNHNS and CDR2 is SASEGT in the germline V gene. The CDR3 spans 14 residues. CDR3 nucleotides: TGTGCCAGCAGTGAACCCAGAATGAACACTGAAGCTTTCTTT. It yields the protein CASSEPRMNTEAFF.

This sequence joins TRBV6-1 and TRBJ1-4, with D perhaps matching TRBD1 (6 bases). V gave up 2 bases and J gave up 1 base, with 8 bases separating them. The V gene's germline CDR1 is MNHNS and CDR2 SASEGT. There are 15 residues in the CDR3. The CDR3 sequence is CASSEMGQTNEKLFF. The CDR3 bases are TGTGCCAGCAGTGAAATGGGACAAACTAATGAAAAACTGTTTTTT.